What follows are 11 T cell receptor beta chains derived from one specimen sequenced in a study of CXCR3-negative and CXCR3-positive naive CD8 T cells (dated by TCRdb to about 2019). For sequencing, a NextSeq 550 was employed. The Human TCR Profiling Kit (MiLaboratory) was used to make UMI-labeled 5' RACE TRB cDNA libraries. TCRdb reprocessed the public reads and reports one entry per CDR3 protein sequence, without DNA. The sample has 100,000 to 150,000 distinct CDR3 sequences on record. In total, the top ten clones hold approximately 0.5% of the sample. Material for sequencing was naive CXCR3- CD8+ T cells from blood. What this sample's cell subset or site label stands for: CD45RO-CCR7+CD27+CD95- naive CD8+ T cells lacking CXCR3 (TNR3-). The receptor set was obtained from a human donor in good health. Some clones in this sample may be carry-over from other donors' samples.

This chain connects TRBV5-1 to TRBJ2-7; the TCRdb call, TRBD1, lacks DNA for checking. Germline V gives CDR1 SGHRS, CDR2 YFSETQ. CDR3 length: 13 residues. This chain's CDR3 is CASSTGQGYEQYF.

The V and J genes are TRBV5-1 and TRBJ2-3; TCRdb names TRBD2, which stays unverified in the absence of DNA. The CDR3 contains 17 residues. Germline CDR1 SGHRS, CDR2 YFSETQ. The CDR3 here is CASSLGLGTSGGDTQYF. Drawing the rest from reference TRBV5-1 and TRBJ2-3, the complete variable domain is KAGVTQTPRYLIKTRGQQVTLSCSPISGHRSVSWYQQTPGQGLQFLFEYFSETQRNKGNFPGRFSGRQFSNSRSEMNVSTLELGDSALYLCASSLGLGTSGGDTQYFGPGTRLTVL.

This chain links TRBV9 with TRBJ2-2; TCRdb's D gene call, TRBD1, goes unchecked for lack of DNA. The germline CDR1 and CDR2 sequences are SGDLS and YYNGEE. The CDR3 is 18 residues long. CDR3 region: CASSISRDRGPNTGELFF.

V gene TRBV29-1 combines with J gene TRBJ2-1; the D gene TCRdb calls, TRBD1, cannot be checked with no DNA. The CDR3 consists of 11 residues. Germline lookup yields CDR1 SQVTM and CDR2 ANQGSEA. The CDR3 region is CSVPGPSEQFF.

The chain uses TRBV15 and TRBJ2-5; the D call from TCRdb, TRBD2, cannot be confirmed without DNA. Germline CDR1 is LNHNV and CDR2 is YYDKDF (reference sequence). The CDR3 loop spans 14 amino acids. The CDR3 region is CATSVLGEGETQYF.

The chain couples TRBV13 to TRBJ2-7. In germline, CDR1 is PRHDT, CDR2 FYEKMQ (reference sequence). CDR3 length equals 12 residues. CDR3 residues: CASSFTRDEQYF.

The chain recombines TRBV5-1 with TRBJ2-3; checking the TCRdb D call of TRBD1 is not possible without DNA. CDR1 and CDR2 from the germline V gene are SGHRS and YFSETQ. CDR3 length equals 14 residues. CDR3 protein: CASSSDSITDTQYF.

The J gene is TRBJ2-7, the V gene TRBV28; with no DNA, the TCRdb D assignment of TRBD1 cannot be verified. Germline CDR1 is MDHEN and CDR2 is SYDVKM. The CDR3 extends over 13 amino acids. CDR3 region: CASSSRVTYEQYF.

The V call is TRBV20-1, the J call TRBJ2-7; TCRdb gives TRBD2 as the D gene, but with no DNA this cannot be confirmed. The V gene's germline CDR1 is DFQATT and CDR2 SNEGSKA (reference sequence). The CDR3 has 15 amino acids. This CDR3 reads CSASSWTSGPYEQYF.

J is TRBJ2-1 and V is TRBV12-3 or TRBV12-4; TCRdb's D call, TRBD2, is unchecked because there is no DNA. The CDR3 length is 15 residues. CDR3 region: CASNTGLALYNEQFF.

The chain carries TRBV4-3 and TRBJ2-7; TCRdb's assignment of TRBD1 cannot be checked, as there is no DNA. The CDR3 has 14 residues. In germline, CDR1 is LGHNA, CDR2 YSLEER. CDR3 region: CASSQDMGDYEQYF.